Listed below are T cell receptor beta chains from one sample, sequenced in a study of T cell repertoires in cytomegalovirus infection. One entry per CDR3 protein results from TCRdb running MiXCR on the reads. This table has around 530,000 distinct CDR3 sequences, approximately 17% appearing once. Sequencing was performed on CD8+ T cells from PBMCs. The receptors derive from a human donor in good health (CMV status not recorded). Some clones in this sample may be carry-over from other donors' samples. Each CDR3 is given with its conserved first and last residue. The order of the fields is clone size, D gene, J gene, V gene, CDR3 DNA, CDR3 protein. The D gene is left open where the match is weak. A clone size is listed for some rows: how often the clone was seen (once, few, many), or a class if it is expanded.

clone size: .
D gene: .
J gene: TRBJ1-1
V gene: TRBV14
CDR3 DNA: TGTGCCAGCAGCCAGTTCTTGGGGGGATCGAACACTGAAGCTTTCTTT
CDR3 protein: CASSQFLGGSNTEAFF

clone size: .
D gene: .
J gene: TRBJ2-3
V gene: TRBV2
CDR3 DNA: TGTGCCAGCAGAGCCCCCCCGGGAGCCCGGACAGATACGCAGTATTTT
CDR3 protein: CASRAPPGARTDTQYF

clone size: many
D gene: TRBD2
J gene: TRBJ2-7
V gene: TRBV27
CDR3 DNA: TGTGCCAGCAGTGTGGGACTAGCGGACCCCTACGAGCAGTACTTC
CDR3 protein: CASSVGLADPYEQYF

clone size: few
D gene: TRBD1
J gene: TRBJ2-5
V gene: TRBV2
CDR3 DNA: TGTGCCAGCTGTTCCCCCGCAGGGGGTCAAGAGACCCAGTACTTC
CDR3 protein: CASCSPAGGQETQYF

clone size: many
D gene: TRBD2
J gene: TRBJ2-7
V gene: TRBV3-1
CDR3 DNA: TGTGCCAGCAGCCGCATCAGCGGGGACGACGAGCAGTACTTC
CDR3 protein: CASSRISGDDEQYF

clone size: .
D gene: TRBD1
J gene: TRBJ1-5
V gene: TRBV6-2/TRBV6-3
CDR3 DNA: TGTGCCAGCATCGGACAGGGGAGGAACAATCAGCCCCAGCATTTT
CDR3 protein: CASIGQGRNNQPQHF

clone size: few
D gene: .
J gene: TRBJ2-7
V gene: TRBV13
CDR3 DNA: TGTGCCAGCAGCTTAGGAAGCGCAACCTACGAGCAGTACTTC
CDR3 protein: CASSLGSATYEQYF

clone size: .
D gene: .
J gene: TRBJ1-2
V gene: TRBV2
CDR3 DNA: TGTGCCAGCAGTGAAGGGACAGCGACCCCCCACTATGGCTACACCTTC
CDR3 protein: CASSEGTATPHYGYTF

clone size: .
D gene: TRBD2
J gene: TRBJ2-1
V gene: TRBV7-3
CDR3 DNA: TGTGCCAGCAGCTTTATGGTAGCGGGCGGGGTCAGGGAGCAGTTCTTC
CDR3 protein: CASSFMVAGGVREQFF

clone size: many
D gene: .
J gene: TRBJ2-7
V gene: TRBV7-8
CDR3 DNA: TGTGCCAGCAGCTTAAGCGTATCCTCCTACGAGCAGTACTTC
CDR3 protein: CASSLSVSSYEQYF

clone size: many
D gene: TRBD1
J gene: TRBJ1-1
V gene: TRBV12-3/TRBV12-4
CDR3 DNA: TGTGCCAGCATCGGGACAGGGTCGAACACTGAAGCTTTCTTT
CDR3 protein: CASIGTGSNTEAFF

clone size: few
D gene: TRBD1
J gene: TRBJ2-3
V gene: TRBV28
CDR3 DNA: TGTGCCAGCAGTTTAGACCTGGGACAGGCCTCCCCAGCCGCAGATACGCAGTATTTT
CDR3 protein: CASSLDLGQASPAADTQYF

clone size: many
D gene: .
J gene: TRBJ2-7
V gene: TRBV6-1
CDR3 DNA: TGTGCCAGCAGTGAACGACAGTTCTCCTACGAGCAGTACTTC
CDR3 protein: CASSERQFSYEQYF

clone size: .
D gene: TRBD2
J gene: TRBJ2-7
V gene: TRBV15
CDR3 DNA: TGTGCCACCAGCAGCACTAGCGGCTCCTCCTACGAGCAGTACTTC
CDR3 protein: CATSSTSGSSYEQYF

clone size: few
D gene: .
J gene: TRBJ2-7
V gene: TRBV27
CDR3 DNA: TGTGCCAGCAGCCCCCGAATACTTCACGAGCAGTACTTC
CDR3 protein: CASSPRILHEQYF

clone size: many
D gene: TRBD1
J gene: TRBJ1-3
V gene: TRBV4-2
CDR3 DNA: TGTGCCAGCAGCCTAATACTGGGACAGGGTAGGGGAAACACCATATATTTT
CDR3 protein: CASSLILGQGRGNTIYF

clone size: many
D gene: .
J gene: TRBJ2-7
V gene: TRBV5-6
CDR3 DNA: TGTGCCAGCAGCTCTTCGGGGGCTTTTTACGAGCAGTACTTC
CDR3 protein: CASSSSGAFYEQYF